This T cell receptor beta chain appears in the sequencing data of a study of OX40 agonist ivuxolimab in advanced cancers. Study at large: Therapy given before enrollment (anti-PD-1, anti-PD-L1 or anti-CTLA-4) was allowed, and 40% had some. Study-level results: Patients with a partial response at 0.1-3.0 mg/kg had among the lowest clonal expansion.

Patients were ruled out by autoimmune disease history or systemic immunosuppression. Germline CDR1 MNHEY, CDR2 SVGAGI. CDR3 length equals 14 residues. The V end lost 4 bases, the J end lost 4 bases, and 10 bases lay between the germline ends. With respect to this clone: Its target is unknown.

Only in-frame clones appear in the TCRdb table, and some are missing; sequencing was by immunoSEQ multiplex PCR. This table has about 69,000 clones, approximately 89% appearing once. This receptor was obtained from an adult with an advanced solid tumor such as melanoma, head and neck, liver or kidney cancer. The rearrangement uses TRBV6-5 and TRBJ2-2; D possibly uses TRBD1 or TRBD2 (5 bases each). The sample in question was CD4+ or CD8+ T cells sorted from blood, obtained in a trial of the OX40 agonist ivuxolimab. CDR3 sequence (DNA): TGTGCCAGCAGTTTTGACAGCGGCACCGGGGAGCTGTTTTTT. It codes for CASSFDSGTGELFF.